This T cell receptor beta chain was recorded in a study of blood T cells in healthy people across ages. At the level of the study: Roughly one uniquely barcoded beta molecule per two T cells was captured. Points from the study as a whole: Measured against age, TCR beta diversity per million T cells decreased in a roughly linear manner. Expanded clonotype changes were possibly confounded by unknown donor CMV status.

V lost 6 bases and J 4 bases, leaving 8 bases between the germline ends. The CDR3 is 12 amino acids. The authors extracted at least 6 micrograms of total RNA per sample. A second about 6 to 12 cycle PCR used barcoded and J-beta primers. TCRdb passed the 5' RACE reads through MiXCR, listing each CDR3 protein once. This sample carries hundreds of thousands of distinct CDR3 sequences, around 48% of them seen once, and the ten largest clones take around 15%. Comment on this clonotype: Its antigen is not identified.

The clonotype was recovered from a young man in good health. The chain recombines TRBV12-3 or TRBV12-4 with TRBJ2-3, with D perhaps TRBD1 or TRBD2 (5 bases each). Material for sequencing was blood. DNA for the CDR3: TGTGCCAGCAGAGGGACCTCAGATACGCAGTATTTT. This translates into CASRGTSDTQYF.